This T cell receptor (beta chain) emerged from a study of CD4 T cells in relation to SARS-CoV-2 and coronaviruses. Study results and caveats: Crossreactive clones expanded significantly less to SARS-CoV-2 than monoreactive clones.

About this clone itself: What it binds is unknown.

Germline trimming cut 4 bases from V and 3 bases from J; bases unmatched to any gene: 15. Germline V gene sequence: CDR1 MDHEN, CDR2 SYDVKM. This CDR3 has 18 residues. TCRdb's copy holds only in-frame clones and misses some; the assay was immunoSEQ multiplex PCR. The sample lists approximately 50,000 clones, approximately 90% seen once, with around 0.43% in the top ten. The sequencing input was naive CD4+ T cells from PBMCs. Subset described: naive CD4+ T cells isolated by negative enrichment. The source is an adult with COVID-19. The chain uses TRBV28 and TRBJ2-1; 7 nucleotides match TRBD1. This CDR3 is CASSSRLGSGTDYNEQFF. The CDR3 DNA reads TGTGCCAGCAGTTCCCGACTTGGGTCCGGGACAGACTACAATGAGCAGTTCTTC. The whole variable domain, remainder taken from reference TRBV28 and TRBJ2-1, is DVKVTQSSRYLVKRTGEKVFLECVQDMDHENMFWYRQDPGLGLRLIYFSYDVKMKEKGDIPEGYSVSREKKERFSLILESASTNQTSMYLCASSSRLGSGTDYNEQFFGPGTRLTVL.